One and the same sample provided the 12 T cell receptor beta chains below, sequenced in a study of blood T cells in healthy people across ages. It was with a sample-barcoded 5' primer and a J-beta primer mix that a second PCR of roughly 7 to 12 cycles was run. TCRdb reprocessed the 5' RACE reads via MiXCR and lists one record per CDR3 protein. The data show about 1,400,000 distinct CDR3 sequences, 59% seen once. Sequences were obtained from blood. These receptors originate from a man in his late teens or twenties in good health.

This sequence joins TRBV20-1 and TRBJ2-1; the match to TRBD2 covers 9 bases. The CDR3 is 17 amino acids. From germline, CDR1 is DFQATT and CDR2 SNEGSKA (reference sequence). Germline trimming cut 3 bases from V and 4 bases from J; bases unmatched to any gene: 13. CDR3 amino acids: CSASGVGSGGTYNEQFF. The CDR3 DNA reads TGCAGTGCTAGTGGGGTTGGTAGCGGGGGCACGTACAATGAGCAGTTCTTC.

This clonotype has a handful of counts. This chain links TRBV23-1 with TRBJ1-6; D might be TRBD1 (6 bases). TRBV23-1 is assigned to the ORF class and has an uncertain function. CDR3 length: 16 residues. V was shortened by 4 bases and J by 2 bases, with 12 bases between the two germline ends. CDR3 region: CASSLKTGPYNSPLHF. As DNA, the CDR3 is TGCGCCAGCAGTCTAAAAACAGGGCCCTATAATTCACCCCTCCACTTT.

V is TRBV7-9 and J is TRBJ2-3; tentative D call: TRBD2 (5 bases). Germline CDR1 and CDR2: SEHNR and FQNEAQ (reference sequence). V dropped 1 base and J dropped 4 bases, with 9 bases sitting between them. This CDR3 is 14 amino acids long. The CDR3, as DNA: TGTGCCAGCAGCTTAGATGCGAGGGCAGATACGCAGTATTTT. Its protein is CASSLDARADTQYF.

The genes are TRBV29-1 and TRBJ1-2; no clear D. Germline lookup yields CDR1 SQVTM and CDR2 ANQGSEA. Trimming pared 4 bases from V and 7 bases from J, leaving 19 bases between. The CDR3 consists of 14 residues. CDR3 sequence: CSVGYGGFQGGYTF. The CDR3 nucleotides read TGCAGCGTTGGCTATGGCGGTTTCCAAGGTGGCTACACCTTC.

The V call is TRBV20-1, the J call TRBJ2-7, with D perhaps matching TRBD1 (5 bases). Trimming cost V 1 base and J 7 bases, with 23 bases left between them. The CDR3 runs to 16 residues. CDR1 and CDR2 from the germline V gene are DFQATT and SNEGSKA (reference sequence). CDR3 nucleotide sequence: TGCAGTGCTAGAGGCCGTGGGGCAGGCACCTACAATGAGCAGTACTTC. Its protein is CSARGRGAGTYNEQYF.

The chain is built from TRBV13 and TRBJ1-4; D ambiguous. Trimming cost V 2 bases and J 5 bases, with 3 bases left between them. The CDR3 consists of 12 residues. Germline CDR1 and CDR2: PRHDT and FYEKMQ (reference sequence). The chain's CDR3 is CASSLRNEKLFF. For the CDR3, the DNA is TGTGCCAGCAGCTTAAGAAATGAAAAACTGTTTTTT. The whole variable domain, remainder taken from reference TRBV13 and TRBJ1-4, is AAGVIQSPRHLIKEKRETATLKCYPIPRHDTVYWYQQGPGQDPQFLISFYEKMQSDKGSIPDRFSAQQFSDYHSELNMSSLELGDSALYFCASSLRNEKLFFGSGTQLSVL.

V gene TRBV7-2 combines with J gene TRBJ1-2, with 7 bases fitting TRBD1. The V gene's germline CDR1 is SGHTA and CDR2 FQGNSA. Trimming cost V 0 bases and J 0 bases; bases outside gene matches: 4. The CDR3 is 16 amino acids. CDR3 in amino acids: CASSLAAGGTNYGYTF. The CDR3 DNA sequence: TGTGCCAGCAGCTTAGCCGCAGGGGGAACTAACTATGGCTACACCTTC.

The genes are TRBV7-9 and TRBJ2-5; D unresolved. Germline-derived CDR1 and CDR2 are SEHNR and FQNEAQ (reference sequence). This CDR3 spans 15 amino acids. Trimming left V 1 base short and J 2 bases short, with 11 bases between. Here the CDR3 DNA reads TGTGCCAGCAGCTTAGTAAACAGCCAACAAGAGACCCAGTACTTC. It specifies CASSLVNSQQETQYF.

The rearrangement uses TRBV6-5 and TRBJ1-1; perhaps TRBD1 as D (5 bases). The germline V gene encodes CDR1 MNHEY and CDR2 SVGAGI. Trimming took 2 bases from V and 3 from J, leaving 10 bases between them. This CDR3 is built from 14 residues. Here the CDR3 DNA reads TGTGCCAGCAGTTACGCAGGGAGGTACACTGAAGCTTTCTTT. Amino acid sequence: CASSYAGRYTEAFF.

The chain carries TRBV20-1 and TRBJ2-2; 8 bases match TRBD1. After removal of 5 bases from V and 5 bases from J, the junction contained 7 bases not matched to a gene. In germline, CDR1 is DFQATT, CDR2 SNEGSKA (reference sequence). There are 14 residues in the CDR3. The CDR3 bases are TGCAGTGCTCCCGGGACAGGTGGTACCGGGGAGCTGTTTTTT. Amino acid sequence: CSAPGTGGTGELFF.

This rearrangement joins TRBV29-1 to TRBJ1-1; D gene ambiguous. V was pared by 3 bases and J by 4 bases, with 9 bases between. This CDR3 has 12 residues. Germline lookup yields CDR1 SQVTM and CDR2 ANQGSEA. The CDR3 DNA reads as TGCAGCGTTGAGAGGCTCGGCACTGAAGCTTTCTTT. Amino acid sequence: CSVERLGTEAFF.

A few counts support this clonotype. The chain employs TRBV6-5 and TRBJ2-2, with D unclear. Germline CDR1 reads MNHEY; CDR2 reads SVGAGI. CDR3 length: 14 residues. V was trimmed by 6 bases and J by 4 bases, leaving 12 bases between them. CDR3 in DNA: TGTGCCAGCAGCCGCGGAGCGCTCACCGGGGAGCTGTTTTTT. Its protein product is CASSRGALTGELFF.